The 10 T cell receptor beta chains below were found in one sample sequenced in a study of control samples from healthy donors and cancer patients (dated by TCRdb to about 2020). The library relied on the immunoSEQ multiplex PCR assay. The clones in this table, taken by TCRdb from immuneACCESS, are in-frame only. Not every clone is retained; where verified, under half of the shortfall comes from an unresolved V gene, and the cause of the rest is unknown. This sample is represented by 100,000 or so clones; 75% to 90% of them were singletons. Of the sample, roughly 7.7% falls within the top ten clones. Sequenced input: blood. All receptors derive from a man under 40 in good health.

The rearrangement joins TRBV18 to TRBJ2-5; D perhaps matches TRBD1 (6 bases). The CDR3 sequence is 14 residues long. Deletions cut 6 bases from V and 3 bases from J, with 14 bases between. The germline V gene has CDR1 KGHSH and CDR2 LQKENI. The CDR3 coding sequence is TGTGCCAGCTCCTTAGGACAGTTAAAAGAGACCCAGTACTTC. It yields the protein CASSLGQLKETQYF.

This clone has just a few counts. This chain connects TRBV15 to TRBJ1-5; no firm D call. Between the trimmed V and J ends, which lost 4 bases and 0 bases, there was a span of 10 bases. The CDR3 extends over 15 amino acids. Per the germline V gene, CDR1 is LNHNV and CDR2 is YYDKDF (reference sequence). CDR3 nucleotides: TGTGCCACCAGCACTTCAAGCCATAGCAATCAGCCCCAGCATTTT. It encodes CATSTSSHSNQPQHF. Together with reference TRBV15 and TRBJ1-5, the CDR3 gives the full variable domain: DAMVIQNPRYQVTQFGKPVTLSCSQTLNHNVMYWYQQKSSQAPKLLFHYYDKDFNNEADTPDNFQSRRPNTSFCFLDIRSPGLGDTAMYLCATSTSSHSNQPQHFGDGTRLSIL.

This sequence joins TRBV14 and TRBJ1-2, with 7 bases matching TRBD1. This CDR3 has 13 residues. V was pared by 3 bases and J by 8 bases, with 6 bases of the junction left unmatched. Germline V gene data show CDR1 as SGHDN and CDR2 as FVKESK. This CDR3 is CASSQYNRGGYTF. The CDR3, as DNA: TGTGCCAGCAGCCAGTATAACAGGGGCGGCTACACCTTC.

This sequence joins TRBV30 and TRBJ2-1; 8 positions match TRBD1. Germline V gene data show CDR1 as GTSNPN and CDR2 as SVGIG (reference sequence). This CDR3 comprises 14 residues. V trimming: 1 base; J trimming: 7 bases; junction bases outside the gene matches: 6. The CDR3 region has the DNA TGTGCCTGGAGTGCTGGACAGGGATGGAATGAGCAGTTCTTC. Translated, it gives CAWSAGQGWNEQFF.

The V gene is TRBV5-5, the J gene TRBJ1-5, with D possibly being TRBD1 (5 bases). The CDR3 is 15 residues long. V gave up 0 bases and J gave up 3 bases, with 10 bases separating them. Per germline, CDR1 SGHKS and CDR2 YYEKEE (reference sequence). CDR3: CASSLGGATNQPQHF. CDR3 bases: TGTGCCAGCAGCTTGGGAGGGGCAACCAATCAGCCCCAGCATTTT.

The chain uses TRBV5-8 and TRBJ2-5; D assignment may be TRBD1 or TRBD2 (5 bases each). Trimming took off 4 bases at V and 5 bases at J, with 15 bases between the two ends. Germline CDR1 reads SGHTS; CDR2 reads YDEGEE. This CDR3 is 14 amino acids long. The CDR3 region has the DNA TGTGCCAGCAGCCCGGGGCCTCCCGGGGAGACCCAGTACTTC. Translating gives CASSPGPPGETQYF.

With respect to this clone: The germline gene is not matched at one end of the junction; a read error may be the cause. The chain has TRBV7-8 and TRBJ2-5, with 14 positions matching TRBD2. The CDR3 length is 17 residues. Germline V gene sequence: CDR1 SGHVS, CDR2 FQNEAQ. This CDR3 reads CAGSLAGLAGDQETQYF. As DNA, the CDR3 is TGTGCCGGCAGCTTAGCGGGACTAGCGGGGGACCAAGAGACCCAGTACTTC.

J is TRBJ1-3 and V is TRBV3-1 (or the pseudogene TRBV3-2); D is unresolved. Deletions cut 1 base from V and 0 bases from J, with 4 bases between. CDR1 is LGHDT and CDR2 is YNNKEL in the germline V gene (reference sequence). CDR3 size: 14 residues. CDR3 protein: CASSQGSSGNTIYF. In nucleotides, the CDR3 is TGTGCCAGCAGCCAAGGCAGCTCTGGAAACACCATATATTTT.

This clone came up a few times. The V call is TRBV6-6, the J call TRBJ1-2; no definite D call. The CDR3 runs to 14 residues. Trimming removed 5 bases at V and 7 bases at J, with 17 bases between. CDR1 MNHNY and CDR2 SVGAGI come from the germline V gene (reference sequence). The CDR3 protein is CASSAPDGRRGYTF. The CDR3 DNA reads TGTGCCAGCAGTGCCCCGGACGGAAGACGTGGCTACACCTTC.

This chain joins TRBV27 and TRBJ1-2, with D maybe TRBD1 (6 bases). CDR1 and CDR2 (germline): MNHEY, SMNVEV (reference sequence). Trimming cost V 8 bases and J 3 bases, with 10 bases left between them. The CDR3 consists of 12 residues. The CDR3 protein is CASAGTYYGYTF. In nucleotides, the CDR3 is TGTGCCAGCGCTGGGACATACTATGGCTACACCTTC.